The 30 T cell receptor beta chains in this list originate from one sample, sequenced in a study of blood T cell repertoires in COVID-19. Sequencing was performed with immunoSEQ multiplex PCR; in TCRdb, only in-frame clones are kept and a portion is missing. Of around 120,000 clones detected, 90% appear once; the ten largest clones hold about 3.8%. Input material: peripheral blood. All receptors come from a woman in her sixties with COVID-19, enrolled during active disease.

This rearrangement joins TRBV19 to TRBJ2-7, with D tentatively TRBD1 (5 bases). CDR3 length: 14 amino acids. Per germline, CDR1 LNHDA and CDR2 SQIVND (reference sequence). Trimming cost V 6 bases and J 0 bases, with 12 bases left between them. CDR3: CASRTQGSSYEQYF. The CDR3 nucleotides are TGTGCCAGTAGAACCCAGGGAAGCTCCTACGAGCAGTACTTC.

V usage is TRBV5-4 and J usage is TRBJ2-5; TRBD1 matches at 8 bases. The CDR3 runs 16 residues. Germline lookup yields CDR1 SGHNT and CDR2 YYREEE (reference sequence). Germline trimming cut 0 bases from V and 4 bases from J; bases unmatched to any gene: 8. The CDR3, as DNA: TGTGCCAGCAGCTTGGGTACTGGCAGGGGGCCAGAGACCCAGTACTTC. Amino acid sequence: CASSLGTGRGPETQYF.

The chain joins TRBV11-2 to TRBJ1-6, with no clear D. Trimming shortened V by 2 bases and J by 0 bases, and 8 bases separated the two germline ends. Germline V lookup: CDR1 SGHAT, CDR2 FQNNGV. The CDR3 is 16 amino acids. CDR3 DNA: TGTGCCAGCAGCTTAATCACGAGCTCCTATAATTCACCCCTCCACTTT. Translation: CASSLITSSYNSPLHF.

The count of this clone is one. The genes are TRBV19 and TRBJ2-7; D is perhaps TRBD1 (6 bases). This CDR3 comprises 14 residues. The V end lost 5 bases, the J end lost 3 bases, and 14 bases lay between the germline ends. Germline loops: CDR1 LNHDA, CDR2 SQIVND (reference sequence). The CDR3 sequence: CASSPQQGIYEQYF. The CDR3 DNA is TGTGCCAGTAGTCCCCAACAGGGAATCTACGAGCAGTACTTC. Together with reference TRBV19 and TRBJ2-7, the CDR3 gives the full variable domain: DGGITQSPKYLFRKEGQNVTLSCEQNLNHDAMYWYRQDPGQGLRLIYYSQIVNDFQKGDIAEGYSVSREKKESFPLTVTSAQKNPTAFYLCASSPQQGIYEQYFGPGTRLTVT.

The chain joins TRBV7-2 to TRBJ2-7; D uncertain. Germline V CDR1 and CDR2: SGHTA, FQGNSA. Trimming removed 4 bases from V and 4 bases from J, with 11 bases in between. The CDR3 totals 13 residues. The CDR3 bases are TGTGCCAGCAGCTCCCCCCCAATTTACGAGCAGTACTTC. Its translation is CASSSPPIYEQYF. Together with reference TRBV7-2 and TRBJ2-7, the CDR3 gives the full variable domain: GAGVSQSPSNKVTEKGKDVELRCDPISGHTALYWYRQSLGQGLEFLIYFQGNSAPDKSGLPSDRFSAERTGGSVSTLTIQRTQQEDSAVYLCASSSPPIYEQYFGPGTRLTVT.

V and J are TRBV7-2 and TRBJ2-2, with a possible D match to TRBD2 (6 bases). Trimming stripped 5 bases from V and 9 bases from J, with 16 bases between. This CDR3 region has 14 residues. Per germline, CDR1 SGHTA and CDR2 FQGNSA. The CDR3 loop reads CASSRPGGNRELFF. CDR3 DNA: TGTGCCAGCAGCCGCCCTGGGGGGAACAGGGAGCTGTTTTTT.

J is TRBJ1-6 and V is TRBV15; 8 bases are a match to TRBD1. The junction had 12 bases not matched to a gene; V was cut back by 6 bases and J by 8 bases. The CDR3 runs to 16 residues. Germline V gene sequence: CDR1 LNHNV, CDR2 YYDKDF (reference sequence). CDR3 region: CATRGGTGSTYSPLHF. CDR3 DNA sequence: TGTGCCACCAGGGGGGGGACAGGTTCGACTTATTCACCCCTCCACTTT.

The chain links TRBV19 to TRBJ1-1, with a possible D match to TRBD1 (6 bases). The CDR3 runs to 14 residues. CDR1 is LNHDA and CDR2 is SQIVND in the germline V gene (reference sequence). V was shortened by 5 bases and J by 3 bases, with 13 bases between the two germline ends. The CDR3 reads CASSLQGGDTEAFF. CDR3 nucleotides: TGTGCCAGTAGTCTACAGGGTGGGGACACTGAAGCTTTCTTT.

This chain connects TRBV6-4 to TRBJ2-2; the match to TRBD1 covers 7 bases. Germline CDR1 and CDR2: MRHNA and SNTAGT. With V trimmed by 3 bases and J by 1 base, 5 bases remained unmatched. This CDR3 has 16 amino acids. The CDR3, as DNA: TGTGCCAGCAGTGATTACTACAGGGGGAACACCGGGGAGCTGTTTTTT. It translates to CASSDYYRGNTGELFF.

V and J are TRBV6-2 or TRBV6-3 and TRBJ1-1; weak D call: TRBD1 (5 bases). Trimming took 4 bases from V and 0 from J, leaving 15 bases between them. Germline CDR1 is MNHEY and CDR2 is SVGEGT. CDR3 length: 16 residues. CDR3 sequence (DNA): TGTGCCAGCAGTTCGAGCCGACAGAACATGAACACTGAAGCTTTCTTT. Protein product: CASSSSRQNMNTEAFF.

The V call is TRBV5-1, the J call TRBJ2-1; TRBD1 aligns across 8 bases. After removal of 3 bases from V and 9 bases from J, the junction contained 8 bases not matched to a gene. CDR1 and CDR2 from the germline V gene are SGHRS and YFSETQ. CDR3 size: 14 residues. The CDR3 DNA sequence: TGCGCCAGCAGCTCTCCTACAGGGGGAAGTGAGCAGTTCTTC. It codes for CASSSPTGGSEQFF.

The J gene is TRBJ2-1, the V gene TRBV5-5, with TRBD2 matching 11 bases. Looked up from germline, CDR1 is SGHKS and CDR2 is YYEKEE (reference sequence). Trimming took 2 bases from V and 2 from J; bases not matched to a gene: 6. The CDR3 totals 17 residues. This CDR3 reads CASSLTQLAGAYNEQFF. The CDR3 DNA reads TGTGCCAGCAGCTTAACCCAACTAGCGGGGGCCTACAATGAGCAGTTCTTC.

The rearrangement joins TRBV3-1 (or the pseudogene TRBV3-2) to TRBJ2-1; tentative D call: TRBD2 (5 bases). CDR3 length equals 18 residues. V was trimmed by 1 base and J by 0 bases, leaving 16 bases between them. Germline assignment: CDR1 LGHDT and CDR2 YNNKEL (reference sequence). The DNA for the CDR3 is TGTGCCAGCAGCCAAGGAAATCCGCGGGCGAGCTCCTACAATGAGCAGTTCTTC. Translated: CASSQGNPRASSYNEQFF.

This clone was seen just once. The rearrangement links TRBV29-1 to TRBJ2-7; tentative D call: TRBD1 (5 bases). The CDR3 is 12 residues long. Germline V lookup: CDR1 SQVTM, CDR2 ANQGSEA. V lost 7 bases to trimming and J lost 5 bases, with 15 bases between them. The CDR3 DNA follows: TGCAGCGGGGTTGACAGTATCCACGAGCAGTACTTC. Translation gives CSGVDSIHEQYF.

This chain links TRBV4-2 with TRBJ1-1; D is unclear. Germline CDR1 LGHNA, CDR2 YNFKEQ. With 0 bases removed from V and 5 bases from J, the gap between germline ends came to 10 bases. This CDR3 contains 14 residues. The CDR3 DNA sequence: TGTGCCAGCAGCCAAGAGTCATTGCGGACTGAAGCTTTCTTT. The encoded protein is CASSQESLRTEAFF.

The chain carries TRBV11-2 and TRBJ2-7; tentatively, D is TRBD2 (6 bases). Trimming removed 5 bases at V and 5 bases at J, with 16 bases between. This CDR3 is 14 amino acids long. CDR1 and CDR2 (germline): SGHAT, FQNNGV. The CDR3 spells CASSLGGIPHEQYF. In DNA, the CDR3 is TGTGCCAGCAGCCTCGGAGGGATTCCCCACGAGCAGTACTTC.

The chain employs TRBV4-1 and TRBJ2-7; D is perhaps TRBD2 (5 bases). Per germline, CDR1 MGHRA and CDR2 YSYEKL. The CDR3 covers 13 residues. V was shortened by 4 bases and J by 4 bases, with 11 bases between the two germline ends. The CDR3 region has the DNA TGCGCCAGCAGCCGGGCAACTAGTTACGAGCAGTACTTC. Translated, it gives CASSRATSYEQYF.

V and J are TRBV6-5 and TRBJ2-5, with 10 bases lining up with TRBD2. Germline-derived CDR1 and CDR2 are MNHEY and SVGAGI. This CDR3 contains 13 residues. The junction had 4 bases not matched to a gene; V was cut back by 7 bases and J by 5 bases. CDR3 residues: CASTSGGAETQYF. The DNA for the CDR3 is TGTGCCAGCACCAGCGGGGGGGCGGAGACCCAGTACTTC.

The rearrangement joins TRBV9 to TRBJ2-5; 8 bases line up with TRBD2. Germline trimming cut 2 bases from V and 0 bases from J; bases unmatched to any gene: 3. This CDR3 spans 15 amino acids. CDR1 is SGDLS and CDR2 is YYNGEE in the germline V gene. The CDR3 spells CASSVTSEYQETQYF. CDR3 bases: TGTGCCAGCAGCGTGACTAGCGAGTACCAAGAGACCCAGTACTTC.

This clone has just one count. The V and J genes are TRBV2 and TRBJ2-7, with TRBD1 as a possible D gene (6 bases). Per the germline V gene, CDR1 is SNHLY and CDR2 is FYNNEI. The CDR3 totals 13 residues. V lost 7 bases and J lost 2, with 12 bases in between. For the CDR3, the DNA is TGTGCCAGCATCGCGACAGGAGCCTACGAGCAGTACTTC. Protein: CASIATGAYEQYF.

The J gene is TRBJ2-5, the V gene TRBV4-2; D is undetermined. V was shortened by 1 base and J by 2 bases, with 11 bases between the two germline ends. Looked up from germline, CDR1 is LGHNA and CDR2 is YNFKEQ. The CDR3 is 15 residues long. CDR3 residues: CASSQGHEIQETQYF. CDR3 nucleotides: TGTGCCAGCAGCCAAGGACATGAGATACAAGAGACCCAGTACTTC.

The chain couples TRBV18 to TRBJ1-6; 11 bases fit TRBD1. Trimming at V came to 4 bases and at J to 9 bases, leaving 5 bases not matched to a gene. CDR3 length: 15 residues. Germline V gene sequence: CDR1 KGHSH, CDR2 LQKENI. CDR3 amino acids: CASSRGTGGTSPLHF. CDR3 bases: TGTGCCAGCTCACGGGGGACAGGGGGGACTTCACCCCTCCACTTT.

This chain uses TRBV18 with TRBJ1-2; D is perhaps TRBD1 (5 bases). Per the germline V gene, CDR1 is KGHSH and CDR2 is LQKENI. V lost 5 bases to trimming and J lost 9 bases, with 19 bases between them. There are 14 residues in the CDR3. CDR3 sequence reads: CASSSTANPMSYTF. CDR3 DNA: TGTGCCAGCTCATCGACAGCTAACCCTATGAGCTACACCTTC.

This chain connects TRBV21-1 to TRBJ1-1; TRBD1 is taken as the D call from the table, unchecked against the DNA. TRBV21-1 is assigned pseudogene status. The CDR3 is 14 residues long. Written as DNA, the CDR3 is TGTGCCAGCAGCGAGGGACAGAGTTACACTGAAGCTTTCTTT. Translation: CASSEGQSYTEAFF.

The chain recombines TRBV7-3 with TRBJ2-1; 15 bases line up with TRBD2. CDR1 is SGHTA and CDR2 is FQGTGA in the germline V gene. Trimming cost V 5 bases and J 8 bases; bases outside gene matches: 7. The CDR3 loop spans 16 amino acids. The CDR3 reads CASSPRTSGGAHEQFF. The CDR3 DNA reads TGTGCCAGCAGCCCAAGGACTAGCGGGGGGGCGCATGAGCAGTTCTTC.

The chain uses TRBV28 and TRBJ1-4, with TRBD1 matching 7 bases. CDR3 length equals 17 residues. The germline V gene encodes CDR1 MDHEN and CDR2 SYDVKM. V lost 6 bases, J lost 2 bases, and 12 bases stayed unmatched. Here the CDR3 reads CASSPEQGLGTNEKLFF. Written as DNA, the CDR3 is TGTGCCAGCAGCCCCGAACAGGGGTTGGGGACTAATGAAAAACTGTTTTTT.

This chain links TRBV4-2 with TRBJ1-2, with D possibly being TRBD1 (5 bases). CDR1 LGHNA and CDR2 YNFKEQ come from the germline V gene. The CDR3 runs 16 residues. V lost 1 base and J lost 3, with 15 bases in between. The CDR3 region has the DNA TGTGCCAGCAGCCAAGGAGTGCGGGGCAGGGACTATGGCTACACCTTC. It specifies CASSQGVRGRDYGYTF.

This clone was observed a few times. V and J are TRBV10-3 and TRBJ2-2; D call uncertain. Germline V gene data show CDR1 as ENHRY and CDR2 as SYGVKD. V shed 6 bases and J shed 6 bases, with 8 bases lying between them. The CDR3 has 12 amino acids. CDR3 nucleotides: TGTGCCATCAGCCAAAGAGCCGGGGAGCTGTTTTTT. Translating gives CAISQRAGELFF.

The chain links TRBV5-4 to TRBJ1-5, with no clear D. The ends were cut back, 2 bases at V and 0 bases at J, with 9 bases in the middle. The germline V gene has CDR1 SGHNT and CDR2 YYREEE (reference sequence). CDR3 size: 15 residues. This chain's CDR3 is CASSFAPNSNQPQHF. Written as DNA, the CDR3 is TGTGCCAGCAGCTTTGCCCCTAATAGCAATCAGCCCCAGCATTTT.

The rearrangement joins TRBV19 to TRBJ1-5; 11 bases fit TRBD1. Germline-derived CDR1 and CDR2 are LNHDA and SQIVND (reference sequence). There are 14 residues in the CDR3. V lost 5 bases and J lost 6; bases outside the gene matches: 3. CDR3 bases: TGTGCCAGTAGTCCGGACAGGGGGCGTCAGCCCCAGCATTTT. Residues: CASSPDRGRQPQHF. The entire variable domain, with the rest obtained from reference TRBV19 and TRBJ1-5, is as follows: DGGITQSPKYLFRKEGQNVTLSCEQNLNHDAMYWYRQDPGQGLRLIYYSQIVNDFQKGDIAEGYSVSREKKESFPLTVTSAQKNPTAFYLCASSPDRGRQPQHFGDGTRLSIL.